These 32 T cell receptor beta chains came from one sample sequenced in a study of blood T cell repertoires in COVID-19. The repertoire was sequenced with immunoSEQ multiplex PCR; TCRdb's copy has only in-frame clones and lacks some. Of about 70,000 clones listed, over 85% are singletons. Sequenced sample: peripheral blood. Receptors originate from a human donor in a cohort sampled during active COVID-19.

This chain joins TRBV28 and TRBJ1-2, with 8 bases aligning to TRBD1. Germline trimming cut 2 bases from V and 8 bases from J; bases unmatched to any gene: 7. Germline V gene sequence: CDR1 MDHEN, CDR2 SYDVKM. This CDR3 region has 14 residues. The CDR3 loop reads CASSLLDREYGYTF. The DNA of the CDR3 is TGTGCCAGCAGTTTACTGGACAGGGAATACGGCTACACCTTC.

This chain uses TRBV28 with TRBJ1-4; 8 nucleotides match TRBD1. V trimming: 3 bases; J trimming: 1 base; junction bases outside the gene matches: 4. This CDR3 comprises 16 residues. The germline CDR1 and CDR2 sequences are MDHEN and SYDVKM. The CDR3 region is CASSFLTGGTNEKLFF. CDR3 DNA: TGTGCCAGCAGTTTTCTTACAGGGGGAACTAATGAAAAACTGTTTTTT.

The genes are TRBV6-6 and TRBJ1-4; tentative D call: TRBD1 (6 bases). This CDR3 is 15 amino acids long. The germline V gene encodes CDR1 MNHNY and CDR2 SVGAGI (reference sequence). V shed 5 bases and J shed 8 bases, with 18 bases lying between them. The CDR3 DNA is TGTGCCAGCAGTACCTTTACAGGGTTGGGAGAAAAACTGTTTTTT. This gives the protein CASSTFTGLGEKLFF.

The V gene is TRBV6-2 or TRBV6-3, the J gene TRBJ2-1; D gene unclear. V lost 2 bases and J lost 4, with 9 bases in between. Germline CDR1 reads MNHEY; CDR2 reads SVGEGT. The CDR3 is 14 amino acids. CDR3 protein: CASSYDNSYNEQFF. The CDR3 DNA follows: TGTGCCAGCAGTTACGACAACTCATACAATGAGCAGTTCTTC.

This chain links TRBV9 with TRBJ2-1; D gene uncertain. This CDR3 comprises 14 residues. CDR1 SGDLS and CDR2 YYNGEE come from the germline V gene. V dropped 0 bases and J dropped 6 bases, with 10 bases sitting between them. DNA of the CDR3: TGTGCCAGCAGCGTAGGCGCAGGAATCAATGAGCAGTTCTTC. Its protein is CASSVGAGINEQFF.

This chain connects TRBV19 to TRBJ2-5, with 7 bases lining up with TRBD2. J lost 3 bases, V lost 0 bases, and 1 base had no gene match. The CDR3 runs to 14 residues. Germline V CDR1 and CDR2: LNHDA, SQIVND (reference sequence). The CDR3 DNA follows: TGTGCCAGTAGTATAGATACTAGCGAAGAGACCCAGTACTTC. Translated: CASSIDTSEETQYF.

This chain uses TRBV18 with TRBJ2-3; D may be TRBD2 (5 bases). CDR3 length equals 15 residues. CDR1 and CDR2 from the germline V gene are KGHSH and LQKENI. V was trimmed by 2 bases and J by 5 bases, leaving 14 bases between them. DNA for the CDR3: TGTGCCAGCTCACCAGTCCCCGGAGGTAGAGATACGCAGTATTTT. The encoded protein is CASSPVPGGRDTQYF.

The V call is TRBV6-2 or TRBV6-3, the J call TRBJ2-1; weak D call: TRBD1 (5 bases). There are 17 residues in the CDR3. The germline CDR1 and CDR2 sequences are MNHEY and SVGEGT. Deletions cut 2 bases from V and 4 bases from J, with 18 bases between. CDR3 nucleotide sequence: TGTGCCAGCAGTTACCCTTACCCCGACAGAGTTTACAATGAGCAGTTCTTC. It specifies CASSYPYPDRVYNEQFF.

Only a few counts were recorded for this clone. The chain is built from TRBV6-5 and TRBJ1-2; no definite D call. The germline V and J ends were trimmed by 4 bases and 8 bases, with 20 bases remaining between them. The length of the CDR3 is 15 residues. Germline V gives CDR1 MNHEY, CDR2 SVGAGI. CDR3 in amino acids: CASSFRYTVSQGYTF. In nucleotides, the CDR3 is TGTGCCAGCAGTTTCAGATATACAGTATCCCAAGGCTACACCTTC.

CDR3 sequence reads: CASSDLRAQAAFF. CDR3 sequence (DNA): TGTGCCAGCAGTGATCTAAGAGCCCAGGCGGCTTTCTTT. The chain recombines TRBV25-1 with TRBJ1-1; D is ambiguous. Germline V gene data show CDR1 as MGHDK and CDR2 as SYGVNS. The length of the CDR3 is 13 residues. V was shortened by 3 bases and J by 11 bases, with 16 bases between the two germline ends.

The chain uses TRBV27 and TRBJ2-7, with D maybe TRBD2 (7 bases). Looked up from germline, CDR1 is MNHEY and CDR2 is SMNVEV (reference sequence). This CDR3 spans 14 amino acids. V gave up 6 bases and J gave up 2 bases, with 14 bases separating them. The chain's CDR3 is CASSPVGGPYEQYF. The CDR3 DNA reads TGTGCCAGCAGCCCGGTGGGGGGGCCCTACGAGCAGTACTTC.

The chain is built from TRBV12-1 and TRBJ2-5; TRBD1, the D gene given by the table, was not confirmed from the DNA. TRBV12-1 is given as a pseudogene. The CDR3 sequence is 12 residues long. The CDR3 coding sequence is TGTGCCAGAGACAGGGAACAAGAGACCCAGTACTTC. Residues: CARDREQETQYF.

The chain joins TRBV7-8 to TRBJ1-2; 9 bases are a match to TRBD1. Trimming removed 5 bases from V and 1 base from J; junction bases left unmatched: 8. Germline V lookup: CDR1 SGHVS, CDR2 FQNEAQ. There are 16 residues in the CDR3. As DNA, the CDR3 is TGTGCCAGCAGCATTGGCCGGGACAGGGATAACTATGGCTACACCTTC. Translated, it gives CASSIGRDRDNYGYTF.

The chain's CDR3 is CASSTSAGGSPGELFF. CDR3 bases: TGCGCCAGCAGCACTTCAGCGGGAGGGAGTCCCGGGGAGCTGTTTTTT. The chain carries TRBV5-1 and TRBJ2-2, with 10 bases matching TRBD2. The CDR3 extends over 16 amino acids. The trim removed 4 bases at V and 6 bases at J, leaving 9 bases unmatched. Germline V gene lookup returns CDR1 SGHRS and CDR2 YFSETQ.

J is TRBJ1-1 and V is TRBV4-3; TRBD1 might be the D (5 bases). The CDR3 runs 14 residues. V was clipped by 1 base and J by 7 bases, with 13 bases between them. Germline V gene data show CDR1 as LGHNA and CDR2 as YSLEER. The CDR3 nucleotides are TGCGCCAGCAGCCAAGGCAGGGAGGTAGGTGAAGCTTTCTTT. Its translation is CASSQGREVGEAFF.

The chain recombines TRBV2 with TRBJ2-1, with D possibly matching TRBD2 (6 bases). The CDR3 extends over 15 amino acids. Per the germline V gene, CDR1 is SNHLY and CDR2 is FYNNEI. V lost 5 bases and J lost 0, with 11 bases in between. CDR3 nucleotides: TGTGCCAGCAGTACCCAGGGAGGCTCCTACAATGAGCAGTTCTTC. Its translation: CASSTQGGSYNEQFF.

The genes are TRBV19 and TRBJ2-1; no reliable D call. The CDR3 spans 14 residues. The V gene lost 4 bases and the J gene lost 3 bases, with 10 bases spanning the gap. The germline CDR1 and CDR2 sequences are LNHDA and SQIVND (reference sequence). Here the CDR3 DNA reads TGTGCCAGTAGTAACCGACACGGCTACAATGAGCAGTTCTTC. This codes for CASSNRHGYNEQFF.

The chain couples TRBV7-6 to TRBJ2-7; 13 bases agree with TRBD2. Germline loops: CDR1 SGHVS, CDR2 FNYEAQ. J lost 5 bases, V lost 5 bases, and 9 bases had no gene match. This CDR3 comprises 16 residues. The CDR3 bases are TGTGCCAGCAGCCGTCTCGGGACTAGCGGGATGGACGAGCAGTACTTC. This gives the protein CASSRLGTSGMDEQYF.

The rearrangement links TRBV9 to TRBJ2-7, with D perhaps matching TRBD2 (6 bases). This CDR3 is 15 amino acids long. CDR1 SGDLS and CDR2 YYNGEE come from the germline V gene. Deletions cut 0 bases from V and 5 bases from J, with 15 bases between. The CDR3 nucleotides read TGTGCCAGCAGCGTAGGAATAGGAGGGATCCACGAGCAGTACTTC. It specifies CASSVGIGGIHEQYF.

The chain carries TRBV6-1 and TRBJ2-2, with D tentatively TRBD2 (6 bases). The germline V and J ends were trimmed by 1 base and 4 bases, with 13 bases remaining between them. Germline CDR1 is MNHNS and CDR2 is SASEGT. This CDR3 region has 16 residues. The CDR3: CASSEVRGRFTGELFF. In DNA, the CDR3 is TGTGCCAGCAGTGAAGTGCGGGGACGCTTCACCGGGGAGCTGTTTTTT.

This rearrangement joins TRBV28 to TRBJ2-7; 7 bases are a match to TRBD2. The CDR3 is 15 residues long. Trimming cost V 6 bases and J 0 bases; bases outside gene matches: 8. Germline V CDR1 and CDR2: MDHEN, SYDVKM. CDR3 bases: TGTGCCAGCAGCGCTAGCGGAGCCGTCTCCTACGAGCAGTACTTC. It specifies CASSASGAVSYEQYF.

V usage is TRBV10-3 and J usage is TRBJ2-1; D possibly corresponds to TRBD2 (6 bases). Germline assignment: CDR1 ENHRY and CDR2 SYGVKD. The CDR3 runs 12 residues. V gave up 6 bases and J gave up 8 bases, with 11 bases separating them. CDR3 coding DNA: TGTGCCATCAGGCGGGACCCTGATGAGCAGTTCTTC. Translation gives CAIRRDPDEQFF.

The V call is TRBV5-1, the J call TRBJ1-6; TRBD1 is a possible D gene (5 bases). This CDR3 is built from 15 residues. Trimming stripped 2 bases from V and 8 bases from J, with 14 bases between. Germline CDR1 is SGHRS and CDR2 is YFSETQ. CDR3 bases: TGCGCCAGCAGCTTTAGGGGTAACTTGTATTCACCCCTCCACTTT. Protein sequence: CASSFRGNLYSPLHF.

The chain recombines TRBV2 with TRBJ2-1; 9 bases are shared with TRBD2. This CDR3 is 14 amino acids long. With V trimmed by 6 bases and J by 4 bases, 4 bases remained unmatched. From germline, CDR1 is SNHLY and CDR2 FYNNEI. CDR3 DNA sequence: TGTGCCAGCAGGAGCGGGAGGTTGTACAATGAGCAGTTCTTC. Encoded protein: CASRSGRLYNEQFF. The whole variable domain, filled in from reference TRBV2 and TRBJ2-1, reads EPEVTQTPSHQVTQMGQEVILRCVPISNHLYFYWYRQILGQKVEFLVSFYNNEISEKSEIFDDQFSVERPDGSNFTLKIRSTKLEDSAMYFCASRSGRLYNEQFFGPGTRLTVL.

V is TRBV19 and J is TRBJ2-5; 15 bases fit TRBD2. The CDR3 contains 16 residues. Germline CDR1 LNHDA, CDR2 SQIVND (reference sequence). Trimming took 7 bases from V and 5 from J; bases not matched to a gene: 8. The chain's CDR3 is CASTRTSGRAGETQYF. The CDR3 nucleotides read TGTGCCAGTACGCGGACTAGCGGGAGGGCTGGCGAGACCCAGTACTTC.

The chain is built from TRBV9 and TRBJ2-1; 8 bases line up with TRBD2. Germline V gene sequence: CDR1 SGDLS, CDR2 YYNGEE. The V segment lost 1 base and the J segment 5 bases; nucleotides outside the gene matches: 8. The CDR3 extends over 16 amino acids. CDR3 in amino acids: CASSVHGKREHNEQFF. CDR3 DNA sequence: TGTGCCAGCAGCGTACACGGGAAGCGGGAGCACAATGAGCAGTTCTTC.

The chain uses TRBV19 and TRBJ2-3; 15 bases agree with TRBD2. The CDR3 extends over 19 amino acids. J was trimmed by 4 bases and V by 5 bases; bases with no gene match: 13. Germline CDR1 is LNHDA and CDR2 is SQIVND (reference sequence). Written as DNA, the CDR3 is TGTGCCAGTAGTCCCGGACTAGCGGGAGGGCGGGGAAGAGCAGATACGCAGTATTTT. This sequence encodes CASSPGLAGGRGRADTQYF.

This chain links TRBV10-3 with TRBJ1-1; no reliable D call. This CDR3 has 14 residues. V dropped 6 bases and J dropped 1 base, with 12 bases sitting between them. The germline V gene encodes CDR1 ENHRY and CDR2 SYGVKD. CDR3 nucleotide sequence: TGTGCCATCAGGGTCGGAGGAGGGAACACTGAAGCTTTCTTT. Translating it yields CAIRVGGGNTEAFF.

The rearrangement uses TRBV10-3 and TRBJ2-3, with TRBD1 identical over 11 bases. Trimming took 3 bases from V and 5 from J; bases not matched to a gene: 4. The germline gives CDR1 ENHRY, CDR2 SYGVKD. CDR3 length: 15 amino acids. The CDR3 sequence: CAISETGTGGDTQYF. CDR3 bases: TGTGCCATCAGTGAAACCGGGACAGGGGGAGATACGCAGTATTTT.

The genes are TRBV27 and TRBJ2-7, with D tentatively TRBD1 (6 bases). Trimming removed 4 bases from V and 1 base from J, with 14 bases in between. From germline, CDR1 is MNHEY and CDR2 SMNVEV (reference sequence). The CDR3 length is 15 residues. CDR3: CASSSGQNPSYEQYF. CDR3 nucleotide sequence: TGTGCCAGCAGTTCAGGACAGAACCCTTCCTACGAGCAGTACTTC.

The rearrangement uses TRBV6-1 and TRBJ2-7; possibly TRBD2 for D (6 bases). Per germline, CDR1 MNHNS and CDR2 SASEGT. The CDR3 spans 17 residues. The V end lost 3 bases, the J end lost 4 bases, and 22 bases lay between the germline ends. The CDR3 DNA sequence: TGTGCCAGCAGTGATAGAGGAAGGGGCGGAGGGGCGTACGAGCAGTACTTC. Translated, it gives CASSDRGRGGGAYEQYF.

The chain couples TRBV19 to TRBJ2-1; 8 bases are a match to TRBD2. In germline, CDR1 is LNHDA, CDR2 SQIVND (reference sequence). J lost 5 bases, V lost 3 bases, and 6 bases had no gene match. This CDR3 is built from 15 residues. This chain's CDR3 is CASSMVTSVNNEQFF. CDR3 coding DNA: TGTGCCAGTAGTATGGTGACTAGCGTAAACAATGAGCAGTTCTTC.